The 18 T cell receptor beta chains reported below all come from one sample, sequenced in a study of T cells in Graves' hyperthyroidism and ophthalmopathy. Using RNA transcripts as the source, TCR beta CDR3 regions were amplified. During a first-round RT-PCR of the TCR CDR3, the HTBI primer set was used. TCRdb re-called the multiplex PCR reads through MiXCR, storing one row per CDR3 protein. Of 300,000 to 450,000 distinct CDR3 sequences listed, under 15% are singletons. Sequencing input: blood. Source of these receptors: a young woman with Graves' hyperthyroidism.

This clonotype was seen a few times. V is TRBV19 and J is TRBJ2-3, with 8 bases lining up with TRBD2. This CDR3 is built from 18 residues. Germline CDR1 and CDR2: LNHDA and SQIVND (reference sequence). V lost 3 bases, J lost 6 bases, and 17 bases stayed unmatched. The CDR3 nucleotides are TGTGCCAGTAGTATCGGCGGAAGGACTAGCCTCCCGGGGGATACGCAGTATTTT. This encodes CASSIGGRTSLPGDTQYF. The full variable domain, with the rest looked up from reference TRBV19 and TRBJ2-3, is DGGITQSPKYLFRKEGQNVTLSCEQNLNHDAMYWYRQDPGQGLRLIYYSQIVNDFQKGDIAEGYSVSREKKESFPLTVTSAQKNPTAFYLCASSIGGRTSLPGDTQYFGPGTRLTVL.

In its sample, this clonotype was seen many times. The chain carries TRBV11-2 and TRBJ1-5; possible D gene TRBD1, 5 bases. V lost 2 bases and J 3 bases, leaving 11 bases between the germline ends. Germline V gene lookup returns CDR1 SGHAT and CDR2 FQNNGV. The CDR3 is 15 residues long. This CDR3 reads CASSLSGTDNQPQHF. For the CDR3, the DNA is TGTGCCAGCAGCTTATCCGGGACGGACAATCAGCCCCAGCATTTT.

This clonotype has a handful of counts. The gene calls are TRBV13 and TRBJ2-1, with TRBD2 matching 7 bases. The trim removed 5 bases at V and 7 bases at J, leaving 11 bases unmatched. The CDR3 spans 15 residues. The germline CDR1 and CDR2 sequences are PRHDT and FYEKMQ (reference sequence). CDR3 in DNA: TGTGCCAGCAGCCCGCGCGGGCGGGAGTCGAATGAGCAGTTCTTC. Translating gives CASSPRGRESNEQFF. Variable domain in full (rest from reference TRBV13 and TRBJ2-1): AAGVIQSPRHLIKEKRETATLKCYPIPRHDTVYWYQQGPGQDPQFLISFYEKMQSDKGSIPDRFSAQQFSDYHSELNMSSLELGDSALYFCASSPRGRESNEQFFGPGTRLTVL.

This sequence joins TRBV11-2 and TRBJ2-7; TRBD2 might be the D (5 bases). CDR3 length equals 17 residues. Germline lookup yields CDR1 SGHAT and CDR2 FQNNGV. Deletions cut 3 bases from V and 3 bases from J, with 21 bases between. The CDR3 spells CASSFHGTKIGDYEQYF. The CDR3 DNA reads TGTGCCAGCAGCTTCCACGGAACCAAAATCGGGGACTACGAGCAGTACTTC.

This clonotype has at least ten counts. An end of the junction does not agree with germline; a read error may underlie this. This chain uses TRBV6-1 with TRBJ2-7, with 9 bases lining up with TRBD1. The CDR3 extends over 15 amino acids. Germline CDR1 MNHNS, CDR2 SASEGT. Here the CDR3 DNA reads TGTGCCAGCAGTCTCGGGGGACAGGGTTCCTTCGAGCAGTACTTC. Translation gives CASSLGGQGSFEQYF.

The genes are TRBV20-1 and TRBJ2-1; the match to TRBD1 covers 7 bases. CDR3 length: 15 amino acids. Germline lookup yields CDR1 DFQATT and CDR2 SNEGSKA (reference sequence). With V trimmed by 0 bases and J by 8 bases, 10 bases remained unmatched. DNA for the CDR3: TGCAGTGCTAGAGATCACGGGGCCCAGGGGGATGAGCAGTTCTTC. Protein product: CSARDHGAQGDEQFF.

The chain couples TRBV28 to TRBJ1-2, with D perhaps TRBD1 (5 bases). Trimming took 5 bases from V and 5 from J, leaving 15 bases between them. CDR1 is MDHEN, CDR2 SYDVKM, per germline. CDR3 length: 14 residues. The CDR3 spells CASSTGDPGYGYTF. Here the CDR3 DNA reads TGTGCCAGCAGTACTGGGGACCCCGGGTATGGCTACACCTTC.

This clonotype was recorded at least ten times. The rearrangement links TRBV28 to TRBJ2-7; TRBD2 is a possible D gene (6 bases). This CDR3 is 16 amino acids long. From germline, CDR1 is MDHEN and CDR2 SYDVKM. V was trimmed by 1 base and J by 2 bases, leaving 15 bases between them. The chain's CDR3 is CASSLLGGSSPYEQYF. The DNA for the CDR3 is TGTGCCAGCAGTTTATTGGGGGGATCGAGTCCCTACGAGCAGTACTTC.

In this sample, this clonotype turned up a few times. The V gene is TRBV30, the J gene TRBJ2-1, with a tentative D call TRBD2 (6 bases). The germline V gene has CDR1 GTSNPN and CDR2 SVGIG (reference sequence). V lost 3 bases and J 6 bases, leaving 15 bases between the germline ends. The CDR3 extends over 14 amino acids. As DNA, the CDR3 is TGTGCCTGGAGCGACGGGAGAGGCGGCAATGAGCAGTTCTTC. It specifies CAWSDGRGGNEQFF. The full variable domain, with the rest looked up from reference TRBV30 and TRBJ2-1, is SQTIHQWPATLVQPVGSPLSLECTVEGTSNPNLYWYRQAAGRGLQLLFYSVGIGQISSEVPQNLSASRPQDRQFILSSKKLLLSDSGFYLCAWSDGRGGNEQFFGPGTRLTVL.

This clonotype was counted between two and nine times. The gene calls are TRBV6-1 and TRBJ2-1; TRBD1 agrees at 7 bases. Germline lookup yields CDR1 MNHNS and CDR2 SASEGT. The V and J ends lost 7 bases and 7 bases, in that order; junction bases with no gene match: 13. This CDR3 has 15 amino acids. CDR3 loop: CASTESEGAGNEQFF. The CDR3 DNA sequence: TGTGCCAGCACCGAATCAGAGGGGGCTGGGAATGAGCAGTTCTTC.

The chain links TRBV19 to TRBJ2-1, with D unresolved. The CDR3 extends over 15 amino acids. CDR1 and CDR2 (germline): LNHDA, SQIVND (reference sequence). Trimming shortened V by 3 bases and J by 0 bases, and 9 bases separated the two germline ends. The CDR3 sequence is CASSIGPISYNEQFF. CDR3 sequence (DNA): TGTGCCAGTAGTATTGGGCCGATCTCCTACAATGAGCAGTTCTTC.

This clonotype was seen a few times. The chain is built from TRBV27 and TRBJ2-4, with D perhaps assigned TRBD1 or TRBD2 (5 bases each). V lost 4 bases, J lost 3 bases, and 16 bases lay in between. Germline loops: CDR1 MNHEY, CDR2 SMNVEV (reference sequence). The CDR3 runs to 16 residues. The CDR3 here is CASSSPSGPLKNIQYF. CDR3 nucleotide sequence: TGTGCCAGCAGTTCTCCATCGGGACCCCTCAAAAACATTCAGTACTTC.

This clonotype has at least ten counts. The CDR3 reads CASSLLTSGSLHNEQFF. In DNA form, the CDR3 reads TGTGCCAGCAGCTTATTAACCAGCGGGAGTCTCCACAATGAGCAGTTCTTC. The genes are TRBV11-2 and TRBJ2-1; 8 bases line up with TRBD2. Germline loops: CDR1 SGHAT, CDR2 FQNNGV. The CDR3 is made up of 17 amino acids. Trimming took 2 bases from V and 5 from J; bases not matched to a gene: 11. The full variable domain, in which reference TRBV11-2 and TRBJ2-1 provide the parts outside the CDR3, is EAGVAQSPRYKIIEKRQSVAFWCNPISGHATLYWYQQILGQGPKLLIQFQNNGVVDDSQLPKDRFSAERLKGVDSTLKIQPAKLEDSAVYLCASSLLTSGSLHNEQFFGPGTRLTVL.

Many counts were recorded for this clonotype. Here the CDR3 DNA reads TGTGCCAGCTCACCGGGACAGGGACTTTACAATGAGCAGTTCTTC. As protein: CASSPGQGLYNEQFF. The rearrangement links TRBV18 to TRBJ2-1; 9 nucleotides line up with TRBD1. Germline CDR1 KGHSH, CDR2 LQKENI. V shed 3 bases and J 4 bases; nucleotides not matched to a gene: 4. The CDR3 is made up of 15 amino acids.

This clonotype appeared many times. This sequence joins TRBV12-3 or TRBV12-4 and TRBJ1-5; TRBD1 matches at 8 bases. Trimming at V came to 3 bases and at J to 6 bases, leaving 4 bases not matched to a gene. This CDR3 contains 14 residues. CDR3 loop: CASSFQGAFQPQHF. As DNA, the CDR3 is TGTGCCAGCAGTTTCCAGGGGGCGTTTCAGCCCCAGCATTTT.

At least ten counts were recorded for this clonotype. The chain couples TRBV20-1 to TRBJ2-1; 7 nucleotides line up with TRBD2. Unmatched junction bases numbered 14, after V lost 4 bases and J lost 8 bases. The CDR3 is 15 residues long. CDR1 DFQATT and CDR2 SNEGSKA come from the germline V gene (reference sequence). CDR3 bases: TGCAGTGCTAAGACTAGCCCCGGGGCCAGGGATGAGCAGTTCTTC. Translation: CSAKTSPGARDEQFF.

This clonotype was observed many times. The chain joins TRBV28 to TRBJ2-2, with unresolved D. The V and J ends lost 1 base and 6 bases respectively, with 6 bases between them. Germline CDR1 MDHEN, CDR2 SYDVKM. The CDR3 extends over 13 amino acids. The CDR3: CASSLFQPGELFF. The CDR3 coding sequence is TGTGCCAGCAGTTTATTTCAGCCCGGGGAGCTGTTTTTT.

This clonotype was detected many times. The chain combines TRBV27 with TRBJ2-7; 9 bases fit TRBD1. The V and J ends lost 0 bases and 7 bases, in that order; junction bases with no gene match: 4. Germline lookup yields CDR1 MNHEY and CDR2 SMNVEV (reference sequence). CDR3 length: 14 amino acids. For the CDR3, the DNA is TGTGCCAGCAGTTTATCGACAGGGGGTGGAGAGCAGTACTTC. Translation: CASSLSTGGGEQYF.